This TCR beta chain was sequenced for a study of shared clonotypes between healthy human individuals. Notes on the study in general: Among non-shared clonotypes, generation probabilities were lower than among those shared by all four donors.

TCRdb's copy holds only in-frame clones and misses some; the assay was immunoSEQ multiplex PCR. The sample contains around 990,000 clones, 70% to 80% of which appear only once. About this clone itself: Its antigen is undetermined.

Nashville, Tennessee was home to all donors, who were Caucasian adults. Splitting of CD4+ cells produced CD45RA+ naive and CD45RA-negative memory subsets. The sample taken for sequencing was memory CD4+ T cells from PBMCs. Subset specified: CD45RA-negative fraction. This TCR was sampled from a man aged 18 to 30 in good health. Some clones in this sample may be carry-over from other donors' samples.

The CDR3 DNA sequence: TGTGCCAGCAGTTTACTGGCGGGAGCTCCCTACGAGCAGTACTTC. Translated: CASSLLAGAPYEQYF. The chain joins TRBV27 to TRBJ2-7; 7 nucleotides align to TRBD2. The CDR3 totals 15 residues. Germline assignment: CDR1 MNHEY and CDR2 SMNVEV (reference sequence). Unmatched junction bases numbered 6, after V lost 2 bases and J lost 2 bases.